This T cell receptor (beta chain) was identified during a study of blood T cell repertoires in COVID-19. Looking at the study overall: From T cells, B-cell-depleted T cells, or PBMCs came the material, which was cDNA or gDNA.

Enrollment of patients from Seattle took place during active infection, with longitudinal follow-up. As originally analysed: Amplification of reference gene primers provided the estimated nucleated cell counts. Data came from immunoSEQ multiplex PCR; TCRdb stores just in-frame clones and leaves some out. The V and J calls and clone size come from that table; D and trimming were worked out from the DNA. The sample consists of over 200,000 clones, approximately 86% of them appearing once. The V and J ends lost 6 bases and 5 bases, in that order; junction bases with no gene match: 9. Germline V gene lookup returns CDR1 KGHSH and CDR2 LQKENI. The CDR3 is made up of 15 amino acids.

Sequenced material: peripheral blood. This chain connects TRBV18 to TRBJ2-5; 10 bases match TRBD2. This TCR came from a woman in her 30s with COVID-19, enrolled during active disease. The CDR3 sequence: CASSPQRGGPETQYF. CDR3 DNA sequence: TGTGCCAGCTCGCCCCAGCGGGGGGGGCCGGAGACCCAGTACTTC.